This T cell receptor beta chain was recorded in a study of shared clonotypes between healthy human individuals (dated by TCRdb to 2020 to 2021). Looking at the study overall: A couple of women and a few men aged 18 to 49 years were included in the cohort. For each donor, three plates each were used for CD4 naive and CD4 memory, two plates were used for CD8 naive, and one plate was used for CD8 memory. Each donor's leukapheresis produced roughly between roughly 0.85 and 9.5 billion PBMCs. Blood TCR repertoires of four to six healthy adults were deeply sequenced to estimate repertoire size and the extent of clonotype sharing between individuals. To increase sequencing depth and limit assay-specific biases, different laboratories used diverse techniques to prepare libraries and sequence TCR repertoires.

V is clipped by 6 bases and J by 10 bases, and the sequence between their germline boundaries is 13 bases long. Reading from cysteine to phenylalanine, the CDR3 counts 12 amino acids. The retained sequence is limited to the CDR3, 36 bases, with the frame set at the first base. CDR1 MNHNY and CDR2 SVGAGI are derived from the germline V gene (reference sequence). Using the deep immunoSEQ assay, TCR CDR3 regions were amplified from genomic DNA by multiplex PCR. Extracted genomic DNA from each cell subset was distributed evenly across all wells of several immunoSEQ 96-well plates, and each plate was treated as a replicate. For sorted subsets, each replicate PCR was loaded with roughly 200 ng genomic DNA, equivalent to 25,000 to 30,000 T cell genomes. Purified libraries were measured with a Qubit 3.0 fluorometer, size-checked on a Bioanalyzer 2100, and measured again with the KAPA Library Quantification kit. A separate single-read 150-cycle Illumina NextSeq 550 flow cell was used to sequence each immunoSEQ 96-well plate. As for the original processing: Because the immunoSEQ output held only junctional sequences and lacked quality scores, the filtering could not match the filtering applied to full-length reads. Sequences were annotated with PyIR, a Python wrapper for IgBLAST v1.9, and V/J genes and CDR3 were assigned using IMGT germline references. Any read was removed if the V/J assignment was weak (E-value above 1e-6), the CDR3 was missing, or the read contained stop codons, out-of-frame junctions, or ambiguous translated residues. V3J clonotypes were defined by identical inferred V gene, J gene, and CDR3 amino acid sequence. To compute the percentage overlap between repertoires, the number of shared unique clonotypes was divided by the size of the smaller repertoire. Repertoire richness was assessed with RTK rarefaction, the Chao1 estimator, and Recon v2.1 estimates of unobserved clonotypes. Generation probabilities for all TCRbeta clonotypes obtained by the gDNA method from a few donors were computed using OLGA. Entries here come from immuneACCESS through TCRdb and include only in-frame sequences with V and J called. Some clones fail to appear in such tables; in the studies checked, an unresolved V gene covers under half of the shortfall, and the cause of the remainder is unknown. The DNA was the basis for D and trimming; V, J and clone size are from that table. Recorded for this sample are approximately 1,500,000 clones; 95% to 97% of them occurred a single time. The top ten constitute about 1.2% of the sample.

As to this clone: Its antigen is unknown. Base qualities are not at hand, and no much larger clone is one base apart.

Donors were healthy HIV-negative adults with no recently reported acute infections or vaccinations. Every donor was a Caucasian adult living in Nashville, Tennessee, USA. CD4+ T cells were enriched by magnetic negative selection, after which naive cells were positively selected on CD45RA and the negative fraction was taken as the memory subset. After blood collection by leukapheresis, PBMCs were isolated using Ficoll-Histopaque density gradient centrifugation and then cryopreserved in the vapor phase of liquid nitrogen. Analytical flow cytometry was used to check the purity and quantity of each magnetically sorted T cell population. Genomic DNA was isolated from every sorted fraction and measured by UV absorbance on a Nanodrop 2000c. Study-level results and caveats: Around 5% of naive CD4, roughly 3.6% of naive CD8, around 2.3% of memory CD4, and approximately 0.4% of memory CD8 clonotypes were shared across four donors. Because the study included a small number of donors, the genetic and exposure-history diversity represented was limited. Pairwise subsampling indicated that sequencing depth was expected to affect the degree of clonotype sharing among donors. Compared with non-shared clonotypes, the clonotypes found in all four sorted-subset donors had higher generation probabilities. Sampling was limited to blood, and TCR repertoires in tissue likely differ from TCR repertoires in blood. Larger estimated clonotype richness was generally found for naive subsets than for memory subsets. Rarefaction of sorted-subset datasets indicated incomplete sequencing despite the large sequencing depth.

The source material was naive CD4+ T cells sorted from blood. The sample's cell subset or site label, decoded: CD45RA+ positively selected. The clonotype comes from a young man in good health. The chain is encoded by TRBV6-6 joined to TRBJ1-3, with the identity of the D gene unclear. The nucleotide sequence reads as follows: TGTGCCAGCAGAGGCAGAGAAGGAACCATATATTTT. It translates to CASRGREGTIYF.